These T cell receptor beta chains were read from a single sample in a study of CD8+CD57+ T cells in acquired aplastic anemia. TCRdb redid the calling of the reads with MiXCR, one entry per CDR3 protein. Of about 180,000 distinct CDR3 sequences detected, around 50% appear once; the ten largest clones hold 10% to 15%. The sample was sorted CD4+, CD8+, or CD8+CD57+ T cells (not recorded which) from PBMCs. Receptors were obtained from a human donor with aplastic anemia. Each CDR3 is given with its conserved first and last residue. A D gene is named only where the DNA matches it firmly. Rows may omit the clone size; those that give it use once, few, many or a size class.

TRBV20-1	12	-	many	TRBJ2-5	TGCAGTGCTAGTTGGCTAGCCGAGACCCAGTACTTC	CSASWLAETQYF
TRBV5-5	12	TRBD2	-	TRBJ2-7	TGTGCCACCGGGGAGGGGCCGTACGAGCAGTACTTC	CATGEGPYEQYF
TRBV20-1	14	-	-	TRBJ1-1	TGCAGTGCTAGAGCGGGGCGGGGGGACACTGAAGCTTTCTTT	CSARAGRGDTEAFF
TRBV20-1	15	-	-	TRBJ1-6	TGCAGTGCTTGGGGCGGGGAATCCTATAATTCACCCCTCCACTTT	CSAWGGESYNSPLHF
TRBV25-1	15	TRBD1	once	TRBJ1-6	TGTGCCGGCAGCCAAGGGACAGGGATAGGTTCATCCCCCCACTTT	CAGSQGTGIGSSPHF
TRBV9	16	TRBD2	-	TRBJ2-7	TGTGCCAGCAAGGATGAGCACCAGCGGGGCTCCTACGAGCAGTACTTC	CASKDEHQRGSYEQYF
TRBV2	13	-	-	TRBJ1-1	TGTGCCAGCAGTTACAGGGAGGTCACTGAAGCTTTCTTT	CASSYREVTEAFF
TRBV10-3	14	-	-	TRBJ1-5	TGTGCCATCAGTCCAGACAGCATCAATCAGCCCCAGCATTTT	CAISPDSINQPQHF
TRBV7-9	13	-	few	TRBJ2-7	TGTGCCAGCAGCCCTGGCGGGGCCTACGAGCAGTACTTC	CASSPGGAYEQYF
TRBV7-2	13	-	-	TRBJ1-6	TGTGCCAGTACCGGGTCCTATAATTCACCCCTCCACTTT	CASTGSYNSPLHF
TRBV24-1	13	-	-	TRBJ1-2	TGTGCCACCGGCTTACTCCGGGTCTATGGCTACACCTTC	CATGLLRVYGYTF
TRBV10-3	14	TRBD1	few	TRBJ2-6	TGTGCCATCAGTGAGCTAGGGACAGGTAAGGCCCTGACTTTC	CAISELGTGKALTF
TRBV20-1	13	-	-	TRBJ1-1	TGCAGTGCTAGAGGGGAAGGGGACACTGAAGCTTTCTTT	CSARGEGDTEAFF
TRBV7-9	13	TRBD1	medium-sized	TRBJ2-7	TGTGCCAGCAGCCCGACAGGGTCCTACGAGCAGTACTTC	CASSPTGSYEQYF
TRBV2	15	TRBD2	-	TRBJ2-3	TGTGCCAGCTCACCCTCTAGCGGGGAAACAGATACGCAGTATTTT	CASSPSSGETDTQYF
TRBV19	17	-	many	TRBJ1-5	TGTGCCAGTAAGAGGGAGGGCCCAGTCACTACTAATCAGCCCCAGCATTTT	CASKREGPVTTNQPQHF
TRBV2	13	TRBD1	-	TRBJ1-2	TGTGCCAGCAGTGCGGTCAGGGGGAGTGGCTACACCTTC	CASSAVRGSGYTF
TRBV20-1	14	TRBD2	once	TRBJ2-2	TGCAGTGCTAGGCGGACTAGCGGGGACGGGGAGCTGTTTTTT	CSARRTSGDGELFF
TRBV15	17	TRBD2	many	TRBJ2-3	TGTGCCACCAGCTTCGGGGGTAGCGGGGGTGCGTCAGATACGCAGTATTTT	CATSFGGSGGASDTQYF
TRBV12-5	15	-	many	TRBJ2-7	TGTGCTAGTGGTTTGGCAGTGGGGAGCTCCTACGAGCAGTACTTC	CASGLAVGSSYEQYF
TRBV7-9	13	-	-	TRBJ2-3	TGTGCCAGCAGCCCGACTAGGTCTGATACGCAGTATTTT	CASSPTRSDTQYF
TRBV19	16	TRBD2	many	TRBJ2-1	TGTGCCAGTAGTATACCAAGGACTAGCGGGACCAATGAGCAGTTCTTC	CASSIPRTSGTNEQFF
TRBV25-1	14	-	-	TRBJ2-7	TGTGCCAGCAGCTTGGAAATTAGACCCTACGAGCAGTACTTC	CASSLEIRPYEQYF
TRBV6-1	16	-	few	TRBJ1-5	TGTGCCAGCAGTGAAGCCTTTATAGGTGGCAATCAGCCCCAGCATTTT	CASSEAFIGGNQPQHF
TRBV19	14	TRBD2	many	TRBJ2-3	TGTGCCAGTATGAAAGCGGGGGCATCAGATACGCAGTATTTT	CASMKAGASDTQYF
TRBV20-1	14	-	many	TRBJ1-6	TGCAGTGCTAGAGGTGGAGAATCAACTTCACCCCTCCACTTT	CSARGGESTSPLHF
TRBV30	12	-	many	TRBJ2-7	TGTGCCTGGAGCCGGGACGTCTACGAGCAGTACTTC	CAWSRDVYEQYF
TRBV20-1	14	TRBD2	-	TRBJ2-1	TGCAGTGCCCTGAGCGGGGGAGTCTACAATGAGCAGTTCTTC	CSALSGGVYNEQFF
TRBV7-9	13	-	many	TRBJ2-5	TGTGCCAGCAGCCTCCGGGCCGGAGAGACCCAGTACTTC	CASSLRAGETQYF